The 4 T cell receptor beta chains below come from one sample, sequenced in a study of blood T cell repertoires in COVID-19. Profiling relied on immunoSEQ multiplex PCR, and the TCRdb table lists in-frame clones only, not all of them. The table lists 200,000 to 300,000 clones, approximately 86% of them singletons. Input material: peripheral blood. These receptors were obtained from a man aged 35 to 55 who had recovered from COVID-19.

Written as DNA, the CDR3 is TGTGCCAGCAGTCGCTACCAGGGGGGAAACTACGAGCAGTACTTC. Amino acids: CASSRYQGGNYEQYF. The chain uses TRBV6-5 and TRBJ2-7, with D possibly TRBD1 on 7 matching bases. The CDR3 runs 15 residues. Germline CDR1 MNHEY, CDR2 SVGAGI. Trimming left V 5 bases short and J 3 bases short, with 17 bases between.

The CDR3 coding sequence is TGTGCCAGCCTTCCATCGGGGGTGACTGAAGCTTTCTTT. This gives the protein CASLPSGVTEAFF. The chain employs TRBV28 and TRBJ1-1; tentative D call: TRBD1 (5 bases). V lost 8 bases to trimming and J lost 5 bases, with 15 bases between them. Germline V gene data show CDR1 as MDHEN and CDR2 as SYDVKM. The CDR3 length is 13 residues.

As for this clone: A junction boundary mismatches the germline segment, possibly from a read error. The chain couples TRBV11-3 to TRBJ2-2; 9 nucleotides line up with TRBD1. The CDR3 consists of 17 residues. Germline-derived CDR1 and CDR2 are SGHNT and YENEEA. The CDR3 loop is CASSLGTGGVNTGELFF. The CDR3 region has the DNA TGTGCCAGCAGTTTAGGCACAGGGGGCGTGAACACCGGGGAGCTGTTTTTT.

The genes are TRBV7-9 and TRBJ2-1; tentatively, D is TRBD1 (6 bases). Deletions cut 4 bases from V and 6 bases from J, with 10 bases between. The CDR3 runs to 13 residues. Germline-derived CDR1 and CDR2 are SEHNR and FQNEAQ (reference sequence). CDR3 bases: TGTGCCAGCAGCTCAGACAGGTTCAATGAGCAGTTCTTC. It is translated as CASSSDRFNEQFF. Based on the CDR3 plus reference TRBV7-9 and TRBJ2-1, the full variable domain is DTGVSQNPRHKITKRGQNVTFRCDPISEHNRLYWYRQTLGQGPEFLTYFQNEAQLEKSRLLSDRFSAERPKGSFSTLEIQRTEQGDSAMYLCASSSDRFNEQFFGPGTRLTVL.